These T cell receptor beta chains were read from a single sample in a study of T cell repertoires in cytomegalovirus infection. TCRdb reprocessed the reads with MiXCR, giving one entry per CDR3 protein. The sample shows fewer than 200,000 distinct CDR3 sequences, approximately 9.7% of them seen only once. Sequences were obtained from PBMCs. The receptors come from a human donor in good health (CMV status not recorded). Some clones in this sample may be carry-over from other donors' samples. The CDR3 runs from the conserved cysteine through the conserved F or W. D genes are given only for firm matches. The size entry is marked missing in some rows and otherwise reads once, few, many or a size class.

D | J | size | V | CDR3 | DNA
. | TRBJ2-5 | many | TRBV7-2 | CASSLYVETQYF | TGTGCCAGCAGCTTATATGTTGAGACCCAGTACTTC
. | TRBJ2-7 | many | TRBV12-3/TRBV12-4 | CASSLNYEQYF | TGTGCCAGCAGCCTCAACTACGAGCAGTACTTC
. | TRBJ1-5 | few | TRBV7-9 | CASSQDMVLQPQHF | TGTGCCAGCAGCCAGGACATGGTCTTACAGCCCCAGCATTTT
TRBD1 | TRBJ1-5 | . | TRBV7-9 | CASSLGTGGLNQPQHF | TGTGCCAGCAGCCTAGGGACAGGGGGCCTAAATCAGCCCCAGCATTTT
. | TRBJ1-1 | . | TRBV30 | CAWTKPGAMNTEAFF | TGTGCCTGGACCAAACCCGGGGCCATGAACACTGAAGCTTTCTTT
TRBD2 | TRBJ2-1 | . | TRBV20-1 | CSARFPGLANNEQFF | TGCAGTGCTAGATTTCCGGGACTAGCAAACAATGAGCAGTTCTTC
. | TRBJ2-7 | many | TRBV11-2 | CASSLGRAPPYYEQYF | TGTGCCAGCAGCTTAGGCCGGGCGCCCCCCTACTACGAGCAGTACTTC
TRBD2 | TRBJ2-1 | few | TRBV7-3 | CASSLGLAGVRNEQFF | TGTGCCAGCAGCTTAGGGCTAGCGGGAGTGCGAAATGAGCAGTTCTTC
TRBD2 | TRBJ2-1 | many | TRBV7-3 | CASSLRLAGHNEQFF | TGTGCCAGCAGCTTACGACTAGCGGGACACAATGAGCAGTTCTTC
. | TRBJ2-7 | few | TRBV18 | CASSPPIGRNEQYF | TGTGCCAGCTCCCCACCCATAGGACGGAACGAGCAGTACTTC
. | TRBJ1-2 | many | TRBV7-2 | CASSQVTGFGYTF | TGTGCCAGCAGCCAAGTAACAGGGTTTGGCTACACCTTC
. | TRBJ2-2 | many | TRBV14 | CASSQHTNTGELFF | TGTGCCAGCAGCCAACACACCAACACCGGGGAGCTGTTTTTT
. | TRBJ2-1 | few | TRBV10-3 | CAISDSPYNEQFF | TGTGCCATCAGTGACAGCCCCTACAATGAGCAGTTCTTC
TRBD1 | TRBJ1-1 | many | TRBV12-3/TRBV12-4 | CASRNPQGVDTEAFF | TGTGCCAGTCGCAACCCACAGGGGGTGGACACTGAAGCTTTCTTT
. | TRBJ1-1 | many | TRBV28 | CASIWAKNTEAFF | TGTGCCAGCATCTGGGCCAAGAACACTGAAGCTTTCTTT
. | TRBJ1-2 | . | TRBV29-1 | CSVERGVGYTF | TGCAGCGTTGAACGGGGCGTCGGCTACACCTTC
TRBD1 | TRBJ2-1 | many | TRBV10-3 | CAISPTGNEQFF | TGTGCCATCAGCCCGACAGGGAATGAGCAGTTCTTC
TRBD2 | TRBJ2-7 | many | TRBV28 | CASSRAGTTSYEQYF | TGTGCCAGCAGTAGAGCCGGGACTACAAGCTACGAGCAGTACTTC
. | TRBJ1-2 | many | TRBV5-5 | CASSLVGGFEYGYTF | TGTGCCAGCAGCTTGGTGGGCGGGTTCGAATATGGCTACACCTTC
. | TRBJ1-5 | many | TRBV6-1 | CASSRVNSNQPQHF | TGTGCCAGCAGCCGGGTTAATAGCAATCAGCCCCAGCATTTT
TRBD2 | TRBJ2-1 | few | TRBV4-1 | CASSQDLAGGPTEQFF | TGTGCCAGCAGCCAAGATCTGGCGGGAGGGCCCACTGAGCAGTTCTTC
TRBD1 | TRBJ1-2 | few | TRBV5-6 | CASSLPGQTNYGYTF | TGTGCCAGCAGCTTGCCGGGACAGACTAACTATGGCTACACCTTC
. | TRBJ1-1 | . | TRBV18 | CASSHPVLPGNAFF | TGTGCCAGCTCTCACCCGGTCCTCCCTGGGAATGCTTTCTTT
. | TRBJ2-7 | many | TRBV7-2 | CASSLGPHSPYEQYF | TGTGCCAGCAGCTTAGGCCCACACTCTCCCTACGAGCAGTACTTC
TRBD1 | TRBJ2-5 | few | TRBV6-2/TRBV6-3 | CASRKRDSGFQETQYF | TGTGCCAGCAGAAAACGGGACAGCGGATTCCAAGAGACCCAGTACTTC
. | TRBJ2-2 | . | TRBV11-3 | CASSLAATSNTGELFF | TGTGCCAGCAGCTTAGCGGCGACTTCTAACACCGGGGAGCTGTTTTTT
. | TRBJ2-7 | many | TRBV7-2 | CASTRGTSSYEQYF | TGTGCCAGCACCCGGGGGACGTCCTCCTACGAGCAGTACTTC
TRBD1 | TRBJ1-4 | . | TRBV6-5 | CASRLGQANEKLFF | TGTGCCAGCAGACTAGGACAGGCTAATGAAAAACTGTTTTTT
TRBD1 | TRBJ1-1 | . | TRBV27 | CASIRDRTTSTEAFF | TGTGCCAGCATCAGGGACAGGACTACGAGCACTGAAGCTTTCTTT
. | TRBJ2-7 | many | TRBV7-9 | CASSLGPEQYF | TGTGCCAGCAGCTTAGGACCCGAGCAGTACTTC
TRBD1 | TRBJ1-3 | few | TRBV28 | CASEGTGAGNTIYF | TGTGCCAGCGAAGGGACAGGGGCTGGAAACACCATATATTTT
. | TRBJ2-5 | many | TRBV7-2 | CASSFSGFQETQYF | TGTGCCAGCAGCTTCTCAGGGTTCCAAGAGACCCAGTACTTC
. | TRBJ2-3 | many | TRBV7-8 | CASSLDRSTDTQYF | TGTGCCAGCAGCTTAGACCGTAGCACAGATACGCAGTATTTT
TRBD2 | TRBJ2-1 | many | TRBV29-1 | CSVENPTGTSGITSYNEQFF | TGCAGCGTTGAAAATCCAACCGGGACTAGCGGTATAACCTCCTACAATGAGCAGTTCTTC
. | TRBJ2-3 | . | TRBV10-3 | CAISEYRNTDTQYF | TGTGCCATCAGTGAGTACCGGAACACAGATACGCAGTATTTT
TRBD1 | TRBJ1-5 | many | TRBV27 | CASSFLAGGKEQPQHF | TGTGCCAGCAGTTTCTTGGCAGGGGGCAAGGAACAGCCCCAGCATTTT
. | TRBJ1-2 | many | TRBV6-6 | CASRMDGNYGYTF | TGTGCCAGCAGAATGGACGGAAACTATGGCTACACCTTC